This TCR beta chain was sequenced in a study of T-cell reconstitution after alpha-beta-depleted transplantation in children. The study's findings and limits: It was reported that alpha-beta T cells came from several hundred expanded graft clones (about two months after transplant). Diversity of TCRbeta at day 60 was high in some patients, arising from surviving recipient T cells and thymic progenitors. Counts and diversity of T cells one year after transplant came mostly from newly produced T cells.

Unique molecular identifiers were incorporated when the TCRbeta library was constructed. Each CDR3 protein gets one entry after TCRdb re-called the PCR reads with MiXCR. This table holds about 460,000 distinct CDR3 sequences, about 10% found once. This clonotype has more than one count but fewer than ten. Its antigen remains unidentified. The CDR3 runs to 14 residues. Looked up from germline, CDR1 is KGHSH and CDR2 is LQKENI. Trimming left V 2 bases short and J 0 bases short, with 5 bases between. The sample was PBMCs, mostly from graft donor cells, taken 180 days after TCRalphabeta/CD19-depleted stem cell transplant. This sequence joins TRBV18 and TRBJ1-5; the D is unclear. The source of this sequence is a female patient aged 2-15 years who had a stem cell transplant for aplastic anemia, so the T cells may come from the graft donor. CDR3 region: CASSPMGSNQPQHF. The CDR3 DNA reads as TGTGCCAGCTCACCAATGGGTAGCAATCAGCCCCAGCATTTT.